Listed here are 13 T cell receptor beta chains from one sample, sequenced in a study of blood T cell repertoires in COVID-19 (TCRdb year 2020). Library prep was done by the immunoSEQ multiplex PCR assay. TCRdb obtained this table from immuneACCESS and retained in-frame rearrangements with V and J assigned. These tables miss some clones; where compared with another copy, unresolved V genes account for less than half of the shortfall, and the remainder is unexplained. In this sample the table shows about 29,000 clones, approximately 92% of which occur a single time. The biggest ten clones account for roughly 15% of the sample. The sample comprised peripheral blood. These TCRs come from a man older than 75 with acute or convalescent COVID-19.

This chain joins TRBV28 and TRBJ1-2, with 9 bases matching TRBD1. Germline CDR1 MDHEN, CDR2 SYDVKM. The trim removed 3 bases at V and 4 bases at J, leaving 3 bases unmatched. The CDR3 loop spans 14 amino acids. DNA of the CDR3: TGTGCCAGCAGTTTGCTGACAGGGGGCTATGGCTACACCTTC. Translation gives CASSLLTGGYGYTF.

CDR3 residues: CASSFGGNSPLHF. CDR3 bases: TGTGCCAGCAGTTTCGGGGGAAACTCACCCCTCCACTTT. The J gene is TRBJ1-6, the V gene TRBV27, with a weak D call TRBD1 (5 bases). CDR3 length equals 13 residues. Trimming removed 3 bases at V and 10 bases at J, with 10 bases between. Germline V CDR1 and CDR2: MNHEY, SMNVEV (reference sequence).

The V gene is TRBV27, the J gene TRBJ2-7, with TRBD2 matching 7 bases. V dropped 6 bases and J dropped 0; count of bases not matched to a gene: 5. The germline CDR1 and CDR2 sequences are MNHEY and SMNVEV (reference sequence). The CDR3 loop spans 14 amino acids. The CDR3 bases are TGTGCCAGCAGGCAGGGACTAAGCTCCTACGAGCAGTACTTC. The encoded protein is CASRQGLSSYEQYF.

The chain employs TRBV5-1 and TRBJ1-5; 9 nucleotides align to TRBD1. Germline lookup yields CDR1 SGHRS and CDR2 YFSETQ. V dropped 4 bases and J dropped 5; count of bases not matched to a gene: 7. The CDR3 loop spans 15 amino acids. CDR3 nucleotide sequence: TGCGCCAGCAGCCCTGGGACAGGGCCATATCAGCCCCAGCATTTT. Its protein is CASSPGTGPYQPQHF.

The DNA for the CDR3 is TGTGCCAGCAGCCAGGCAGGGTCTCTGGGTGATGGCTACACCTTC. This gives the protein CASSQAGSLGDGYTF. The chain combines TRBV4-2 with TRBJ1-2; TRBD1 might be the D (5 bases). This CDR3 comprises 15 residues. Germline CDR1 reads LGHNA; CDR2 reads YNFKEQ. Trimming removed 3 bases from V and 6 bases from J, with 17 bases in between.

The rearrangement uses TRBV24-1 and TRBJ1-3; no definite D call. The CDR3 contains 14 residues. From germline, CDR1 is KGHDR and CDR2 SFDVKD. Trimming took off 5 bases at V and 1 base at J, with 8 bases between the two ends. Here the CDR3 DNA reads TGTGCCACCAGTGCCCCGGGGTCTGGAAACACCATATATTTT. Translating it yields CATSAPGSGNTIYF.

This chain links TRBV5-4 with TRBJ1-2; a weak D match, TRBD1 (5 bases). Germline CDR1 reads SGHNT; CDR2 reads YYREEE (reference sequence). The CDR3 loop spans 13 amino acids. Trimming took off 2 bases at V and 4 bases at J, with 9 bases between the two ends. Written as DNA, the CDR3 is TGTGCCAGCAGCTTCGGGGGTACCTATGGCTACACCTTC. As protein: CASSFGGTYGYTF.

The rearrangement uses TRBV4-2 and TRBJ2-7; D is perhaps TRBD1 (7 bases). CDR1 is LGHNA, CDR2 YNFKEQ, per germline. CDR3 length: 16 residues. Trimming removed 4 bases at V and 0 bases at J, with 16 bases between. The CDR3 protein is CASSRLPGDSSYEQYF. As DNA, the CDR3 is TGTGCCAGCAGCCGGCTGCCGGGGGACAGCTCCTACGAGCAGTACTTC.

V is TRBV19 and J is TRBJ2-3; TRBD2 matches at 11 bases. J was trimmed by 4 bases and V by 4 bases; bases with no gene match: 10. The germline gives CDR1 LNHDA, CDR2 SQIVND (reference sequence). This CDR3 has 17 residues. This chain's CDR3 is CASSRGLAEVYADTQYF. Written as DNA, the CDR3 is TGTGCCAGTAGTAGGGGACTAGCGGAAGTATATGCAGATACGCAGTATTTT.

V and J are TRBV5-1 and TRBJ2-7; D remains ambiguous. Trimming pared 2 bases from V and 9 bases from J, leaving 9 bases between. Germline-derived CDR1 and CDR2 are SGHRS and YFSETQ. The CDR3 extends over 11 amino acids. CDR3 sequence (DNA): TGCGCCAGCAGCTTCGGTAATGCGCAGTACTTC. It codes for CASSFGNAQYF.

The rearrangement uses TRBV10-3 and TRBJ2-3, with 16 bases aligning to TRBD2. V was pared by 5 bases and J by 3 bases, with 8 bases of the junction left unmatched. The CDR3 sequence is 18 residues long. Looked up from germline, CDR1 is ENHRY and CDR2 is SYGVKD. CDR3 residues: CAISRGTSGGAGTDTQYF. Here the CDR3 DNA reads TGTGCCATCAGTCGCGGGACTAGCGGGGGGGCCGGGACAGATACGCAGTATTTT.

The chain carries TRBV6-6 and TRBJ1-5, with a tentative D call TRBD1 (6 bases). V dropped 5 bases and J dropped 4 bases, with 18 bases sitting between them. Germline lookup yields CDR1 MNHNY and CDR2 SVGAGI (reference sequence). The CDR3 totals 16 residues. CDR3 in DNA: TGTGCCAGCAGTCGCTCAGCGGCAGGGGAGAATCAGCCCCAGCATTTT. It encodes CASSRSAAGENQPQHF.

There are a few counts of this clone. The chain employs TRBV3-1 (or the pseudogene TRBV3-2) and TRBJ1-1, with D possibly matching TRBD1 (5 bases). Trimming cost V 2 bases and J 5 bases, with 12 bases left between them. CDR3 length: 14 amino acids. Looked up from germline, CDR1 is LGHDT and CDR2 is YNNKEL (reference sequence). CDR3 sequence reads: CASSQRQSQTEAFF. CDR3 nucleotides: TGTGCCAGCAGCCAAAGACAGAGTCAGACTGAAGCTTTCTTT.